Below, 24 T cell receptor beta chains from the same sample are listed, as sequenced in a study of T-cell memory formation after mild COVID-19 (dated by TCRdb to about 2021). The method behind the library was 5' RACE. The instrument was an Illumina NovaSeq 6000. TCRdb took the public reads, trimmed them with fastp at Q25, ran MiXCR for clone calling and kept in-frame beta chains. Under each unique CDR3 protein, matching rows form one entry showing the most common genes and DNA. This sample holds some 350,000 distinct CDR3 sequences; approximately 12% were observed only once. In total, the top ten clones hold roughly 23% of the sample. Material for sequencing was PBMCs or a T cell subset sorted from them (not recorded which). The receptors come from a man aged 18 to 29 who had mild COVID-19 (a few samples of this study predate the infection). The sample titles of this study are shuffled in the database, so cell type and time point are left out; the donor was told from shared clones.

The chain uses TRBV4-3 and TRBJ2-1, with D perhaps matching TRBD2 (5 bases). CDR1 is LGHNA, CDR2 YSLEER, per germline. The CDR3 spans 15 residues. V was clipped by 3 bases and J by 6 bases, with 15 bases between them. The CDR3: CASSHPGRGGNEQFF. The DNA of the CDR3 is TGCGCCAGCAGCCACCCCGGACGGGGTGGCAATGAGCAGTTCTTC.

The V gene is TRBV6-2 or TRBV6-3, the J gene TRBJ2-7, with a tentative D call TRBD1 (5 bases). The CDR3 runs to 13 residues. V was pared by 2 bases and J by 3 bases, with 8 bases between. In germline, CDR1 is MNHEY, CDR2 SVGEGT. This CDR3 reads CASSYQGFYEQYV. CDR3 in DNA: TGTGCCAGCAGTTACCAGGGTTTCTACGAGCAGTACGTC.

This clonotype was found a few times. The V call is TRBV11-2, the J call TRBJ2-5, with unresolved D. There are 13 residues in the CDR3. With 4 bases removed from V and 4 bases from J, the gap between germline ends came to 10 bases. CDR1 and CDR2 from the germline V gene are SGHAT and FQNNGV. This chain's CDR3 is CASSSGWGETQYF. As DNA, the CDR3 is TGTGCCAGCAGCTCTGGCTGGGGAGAGACCCAGTACTTC.

Comment on this clonotype: A read error is possible here, since a much larger clone lies one base away. This rearrangement joins TRBV7-2 to TRBJ2-1, with a possible D match to TRBD1 (5 bases). Germline loops: CDR1 SGHTA, CDR2 FQGNSA. The CDR3 extends over 12 amino acids. Trimming stripped 4 bases from V and 14 bases from J, with 15 bases between. Written as DNA, the CDR3 is TGTGCCAGCAGCTCCTCGTGGGGCGAGAAGTTCTTC. Amino acids: CASSSSWGEKFF.

The V gene is TRBV4-3, the J gene TRBJ1-2; 7 positions match TRBD1. This CDR3 is 14 amino acids long. J lost 5 bases, V lost 3 bases, and 6 bases had no gene match. Germline values: CDR1 LGHNA, CDR2 YSLEER. The chain's CDR3 is CASSHEGAGYGYTF. CDR3 nucleotides: TGCGCCAGCAGCCACGAGGGGGCAGGGTATGGCTACACCTTC.

In its sample, this clonotype was seen many times. The chain carries TRBV23-1 and TRBJ1-4; D gene unclear. TRBV23-1 qualifies as an ORF whose function is uncertain. The V end was cut by 5 bases, the J end by 8 bases, with 0 bases between. This CDR3 comprises 9 residues. Written as DNA, the CDR3 is TGCGCCAGCAGTGAAAAACTGTTTTTT. Its translation is CASSEKLFF.

This clonotype was seen only a few times. The chain carries TRBV6-6 and TRBJ2-7; D ambiguous. The CDR3 runs 12 residues. With 6 bases removed from V and 6 bases from J, the gap between germline ends came to 12 bases. Germline V lookup: CDR1 MNHNY, CDR2 SVGAGI (reference sequence). CDR3 region: CASSHQMGEQYF. Here the CDR3 DNA reads TGTGCCAGCAGCCACCAGATGGGCGAGCAGTACTTC.

This clonotype has more than one count but fewer than ten. V gene TRBV7-2 combines with J gene TRBJ2-3, with TRBD2 matching over 10 bases. In germline, CDR1 is SGHTA, CDR2 FQGNSA. V gave up 7 bases and J gave up 1 base; unmatched junction bases: 2. CDR3 length: 14 residues. For the CDR3, the DNA is TGTGCCAGCAAAGCGGGGGGGCGCACAGATACGCAGTATTTT. It yields the protein CASKAGGRTDTQYF.

The rearrangement joins TRBV11-2 to TRBJ2-4; the D is unclear. V was pared by 5 bases and J by 5 bases, with 13 bases between. The CDR3 is 14 residues long. Germline CDR1 reads SGHAT; CDR2 reads FQNNGV. The CDR3, as DNA: TGTGCCAGCAGCCGATCTTTGTCCCAAAACATTCAGTACTTC. This sequence encodes CASSRSLSQNIQYF.

This clonotype was counted between two and nine times. This chain connects TRBV10-3 to TRBJ2-5; 9 nucleotides align to TRBD1. The J segment lost 4 bases and the V segment lost 5 bases, leaving 5 bases of the junction unmatched. The length of the CDR3 is 14 residues. Germline V gives CDR1 ENHRY, CDR2 SYGVKD. CDR3 coding DNA: TGTGCCATCAGTAGGTCACAGGGGGCAGAGACCCAGTACTTC. Protein: CAISRSQGAETQYF.

This clonotype was seen many times. The chain uses TRBV12-3 or TRBV12-4 and TRBJ1-4, with no clear D. Trimming stripped 3 bases from V and 8 bases from J, with 13 bases between. This CDR3 spans 14 amino acids. The DNA for the CDR3 is TGTGCCAGCAGTTTTATAAATCAAGGAGAAAAACTGTTTTTT. It is translated as CASSFINQGEKLFF.

The rearrangement joins TRBV5-1 to TRBJ1-1; 7 nucleotides line up with TRBD1. The CDR3 loop spans 15 amino acids. Germline values: CDR1 SGHRS, CDR2 YFSETQ. The junction had 12 bases not matched to a gene; V was cut back by 6 bases and J by 4 bases. For the CDR3, the DNA is TGCGCCAGCATGATACAGGGGTTCCGAGGCACTGAAGCTTTCTTT. This sequence encodes CASMIQGFRGTEAFF.

This clonotype was detected only a few times. This chain connects TRBV5-6 to TRBJ1-1; D is undetermined. Germline V CDR1 and CDR2: SGHDT, YYEEEE. CDR3 size: 12 residues. The ends were cut back, 5 bases at V and 8 bases at J, with 13 bases in the middle. In DNA, the CDR3 is TGTGCCAGCAGTTTTTCCTCAGTAGAAGCTTTCTTT. The encoded protein is CASSFSSVEAFF.

V and J are TRBV14 and TRBJ1-1; no firm D call. The CDR3 has 15 amino acids. Germline V lookup: CDR1 SGHDN, CDR2 FVKESK. V was trimmed by 0 bases and J by 1 base, leaving 9 bases between them. The CDR3 nucleotides are TGTGCCAGCAGCCAAGATTGGGCAGCGAACACTGAAGCTTTCTTT. It translates to CASSQDWAANTEAFF.

This clonotype was detected a few times. V and J are TRBV6-6 and TRBJ2-5, with unresolved D. The germline gives CDR1 MNHNY, CDR2 SVGAGI (reference sequence). CDR3 length: 14 amino acids. Trimming took off 2 bases at V and 1 base at J, with 8 bases between the two ends. The CDR3 sequence is CASSYEPTQETQYF. CDR3 nucleotides: TGTGCCAGCAGTTACGAACCGACCCAAGAGACCCAGTACTTC.

This chain uses TRBV4-2 with TRBJ1-1; D is unclear. V gave up 4 bases and J gave up 1 base, with 13 bases separating them. Germline CDR1 reads LGHNA; CDR2 reads YNFKEQ. CDR3 length: 15 amino acids. The CDR3 sequence is CASSLQSQENTEAFF. The CDR3 bases are TGTGCCAGCAGCCTACAATCGCAGGAGAACACTGAAGCTTTCTTT.

This clonotype was seen ten or more times. The rearrangement joins TRBV4-2 to TRBJ1-4; 8 bases map to TRBD1. Germline CDR1 reads LGHNA; CDR2 reads YNFKEQ. The CDR3 loop spans 16 amino acids. V was clipped by 0 bases and J by 8 bases; unmatched bases: 8. In DNA form, the CDR3 reads TGTGCCAGCAGCCAAGATCCGACAGGGGAGCGAGAAAAACTGTTTTTT. Amino acids: CASSQDPTGEREKLFF.

V and J are TRBV12-3 or TRBV12-4 and TRBJ2-3, with D tentatively TRBD1 (5 bases). The CDR3 is 15 residues long. Trimming cost V 0 bases and J 4 bases, with 11 bases left between them. CDR3 DNA sequence: TGTGCCAGCAGTTTAGCCGGGCAGGGTGCAGATACGCAGTATTTT. This gives the protein CASSLAGQGADTQYF.

This clonotype came up a few times. V usage is TRBV6-4 and J usage is TRBJ2-3; 10 bases line up with TRBD2. This CDR3 region has 15 residues. CDR1 is MRHNA, CDR2 SNTAGT, per germline. With 4 bases clipped from V and 3 bases from J, the junction kept 4 bases outside the gene matches. The DNA of the CDR3 is TGTGCCAGCAGTGGGGTAGCGGGGGGAACAGATACGCAGTATTTT. Protein sequence: CASSGVAGGTDTQYF.

The V gene is TRBV2, the J gene TRBJ2-7; D could derive from TRBD1 or TRBD2 (5 bases each). The germline V gene has CDR1 SNHLY and CDR2 FYNNEI. V shed 4 bases and J shed 2 bases, with 12 bases lying between them. This CDR3 comprises 14 residues. The CDR3 reads CASSVGDGAYEQYF. The CDR3, as DNA: TGTGCCAGCAGTGTTGGGGACGGAGCCTACGAGCAGTACTTC.

The genes are TRBV20-1 and TRBJ1-5, with D possibly being TRBD1 (6 bases). CDR1 and CDR2 (germline): DFQATT, SNEGSKA (reference sequence). Trimming pared 1 base from V and 0 bases from J, leaving 7 bases between. This CDR3 contains 14 residues. The CDR3 sequence is CSARGTDSNQPQHF. The DNA for the CDR3 is TGCAGTGCTAGAGGGACAGATAGCAATCAGCCCCAGCATTTT.

The chain is built from TRBV19 and TRBJ1-4; D gene uncertain. Trimming removed 3 bases at V and 0 bases at J, with 8 bases between. This CDR3 region has 15 residues. CDR1 and CDR2 from the germline V gene are LNHDA and SQIVND (reference sequence). The CDR3 DNA reads TGTGCCAGTAGTATCTCCAGTGCAACTAATGAAAAACTGTTTTTT. Its protein is CASSISSATNEKLFF.

This clonotype turned up a few times. The genes are TRBV5-1 and TRBJ2-5, with D uncertain. V dropped 4 bases and J dropped 2 bases, with 18 bases sitting between them. Germline V gene sequence: CDR1 SGHRS, CDR2 YFSETQ. This CDR3 is 16 amino acids long. The CDR3 nucleotides are TGCGCCAGCAGCCCCGGAGACTCTATGGGGCAAGAGACCCAGTACTTC. It yields the protein CASSPGDSMGQETQYF.

This clonotype has at least ten counts. The CDR3 region is CASSLAGNTIYF. DNA of the CDR3: TGTGCCAGCAGCTTAGCCGGAAACACCATATATTTT. The gene calls are TRBV7-2 and TRBJ1-3, with D hard to call. Germline V lookup: CDR1 SGHTA, CDR2 FQGNSA. The CDR3 is made up of 12 amino acids. Deletions cut 0 bases from V and 4 bases from J, with 1 base between.